This T cell receptor beta chain originates from a study of shared clonotypes between healthy human individuals. Study-level background: Donors, aged 18 to 49, were a couple of women and a few men.

CD8 cells classed as naive were CD45RO-negative and positively selected for CCR7, excluding terminally differentiated effector memory CD45RA+ cells. Each replicate PCR on the sorted subsets used about 0.2 ug DNA (around 31,000 T cell genomes). The repertoire was sequenced with immunoSEQ multiplex PCR; TCRdb's copy has only in-frame clones and lacks some. The sample lists over 2,000,000 clones; about 94% were seen once. Trimming pared 5 bases from V and 6 bases from J, leaving 16 bases between. The germline V gene encodes CDR1 SEHNR and CDR2 FQNEAQ (reference sequence). The CDR3 is made up of 14 amino acids. Broader study findings: In contrast to clonotypes shared by all four donors, non-shared clonotypes had lower generation probabilities. Rarefaction indicated that sorted-subset sequencing remained incomplete although depth was large.

A single count supports this clone. The antigen remains undetermined. Specimen: naive CD8+ T cells from PBMCs. The J gene is TRBJ1-1, the V gene TRBV7-9; no firm D call. The TCR comes from a young man in good health. Some clones in this sample may be carry-over from other donors' samples. The CDR3 loop is CASSPTMGSAEAFF. As DNA, the CDR3 is TGTGCCAGCAGCCCCACTATGGGGTCGGCTGAAGCTTTCTTT.